Described below is a single T cell receptor (beta chain) sequence and its context. The target antigen is unknown. The entry originates in a study of cytomegalovirus exposure and HLA in healthy donors. Study-wide findings and caveats: In a later analysis, several top co-occurrence clusters appeared linked to parvovirus B19, influenza, CMV and Epstein-Barr virus. The number of N-insertions in an Asian-associated ancestry cluster was reportedly below the roughly 700-donor mean in a later analysis. Most sequenced TCRs were rare (though some public TCRs occurred in many donors).

With 60 Vbeta and 13 Jbeta primers, the PCR was carried out. This table comes from immunoSEQ multiplex PCR, and its TCRdb copy is limited to in-frame clones, with some not included. The sample includes 150,000 to 200,000 clones, roughly 79% of them seen just once. Trimming took 1 base from V and 7 from J, leaving 13 bases between them. The CDR3 loop spans 15 amino acids. CDR1 MNHNS and CDR2 SASEGT come from the germline V gene. The receptor was isolated from a man aged 30 to 45 in good health and CMV-seronegative. Sequenced material: PBMCs. This sequence joins TRBV6-1 and TRBJ1-4; no clear D. The CDR3 DNA is TGTGCCAGCAGTGAAGACGAGGCGAGCGGTGAAAAACTGTTTTTT. As protein: CASSEDEASGEKLFF.